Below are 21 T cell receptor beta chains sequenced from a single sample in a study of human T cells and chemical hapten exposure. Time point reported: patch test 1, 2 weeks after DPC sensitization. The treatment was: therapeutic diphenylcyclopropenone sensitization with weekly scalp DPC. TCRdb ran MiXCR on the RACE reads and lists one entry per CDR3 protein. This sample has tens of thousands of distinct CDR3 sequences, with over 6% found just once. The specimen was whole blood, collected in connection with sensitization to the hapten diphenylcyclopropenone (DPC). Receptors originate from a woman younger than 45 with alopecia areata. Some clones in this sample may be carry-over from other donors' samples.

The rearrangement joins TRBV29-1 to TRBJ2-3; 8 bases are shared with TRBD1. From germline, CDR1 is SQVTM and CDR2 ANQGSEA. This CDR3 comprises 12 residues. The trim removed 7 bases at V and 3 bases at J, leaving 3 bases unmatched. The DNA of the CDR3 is TGCAGCGCCAGGACAGGGACAGATACGCAGTATTTT. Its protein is CSARTGTDTQYF.

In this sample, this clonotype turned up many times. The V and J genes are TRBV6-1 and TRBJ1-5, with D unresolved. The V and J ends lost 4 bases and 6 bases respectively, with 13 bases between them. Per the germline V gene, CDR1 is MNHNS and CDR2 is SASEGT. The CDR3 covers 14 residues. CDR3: CASSGPRLGQPQHF. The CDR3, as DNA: TGTGCCAGCAGTGGCCCCCGGTTGGGTCAGCCCCAGCATTTT.

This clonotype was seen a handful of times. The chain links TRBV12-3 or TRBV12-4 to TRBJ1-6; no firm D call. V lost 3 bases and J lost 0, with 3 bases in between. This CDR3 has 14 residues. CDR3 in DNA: TGTGCCAGCAGTTTCAACTCCTATAATTCACCCCTCCACTTT. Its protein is CASSFNSYNSPLHF.

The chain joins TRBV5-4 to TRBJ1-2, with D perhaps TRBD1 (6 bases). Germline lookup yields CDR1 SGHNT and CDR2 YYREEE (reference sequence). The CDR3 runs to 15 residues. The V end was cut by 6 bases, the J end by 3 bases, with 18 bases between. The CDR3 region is CASTSLAGEDYGYTF. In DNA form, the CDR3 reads TGTGCCAGCACCTCCTTGGCAGGGGAAGACTATGGCTACACCTTC.

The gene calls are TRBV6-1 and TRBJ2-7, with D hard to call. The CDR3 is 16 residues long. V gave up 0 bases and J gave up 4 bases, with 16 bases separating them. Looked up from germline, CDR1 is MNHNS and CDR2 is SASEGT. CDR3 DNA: TGTGCCAGCAGTGAAGCTGGTGGTGGCGGTTCTTACGAGCAGTACTTC. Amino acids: CASSEAGGGGSYEQYF.

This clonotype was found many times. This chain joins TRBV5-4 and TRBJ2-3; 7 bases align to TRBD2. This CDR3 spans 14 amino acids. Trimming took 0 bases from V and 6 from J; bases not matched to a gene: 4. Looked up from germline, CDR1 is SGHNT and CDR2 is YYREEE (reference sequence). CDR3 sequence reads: CASSLVKAGDTQYF. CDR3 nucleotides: TGTGCCAGCAGCTTGGTGAAAGCGGGGGATACGCAGTATTTT.

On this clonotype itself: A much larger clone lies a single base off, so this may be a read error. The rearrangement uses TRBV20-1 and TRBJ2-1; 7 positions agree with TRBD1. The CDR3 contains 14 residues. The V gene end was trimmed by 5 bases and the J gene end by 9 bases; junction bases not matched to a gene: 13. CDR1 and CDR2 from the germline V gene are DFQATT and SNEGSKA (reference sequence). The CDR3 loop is CSAQSEGAFLEQFF. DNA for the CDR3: TGCAGTGCTCAGAGCGAGGGGGCCTTTCTTGAGCAGTTCTTC.

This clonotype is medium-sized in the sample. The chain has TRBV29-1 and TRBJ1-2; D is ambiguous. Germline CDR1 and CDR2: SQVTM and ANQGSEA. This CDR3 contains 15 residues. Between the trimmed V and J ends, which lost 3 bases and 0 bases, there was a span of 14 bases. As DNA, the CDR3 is TGCAGCGTTGATAGTTCGGCCACGTCTAACTATGGCTACACCTTC. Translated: CSVDSSATSNYGYTF.

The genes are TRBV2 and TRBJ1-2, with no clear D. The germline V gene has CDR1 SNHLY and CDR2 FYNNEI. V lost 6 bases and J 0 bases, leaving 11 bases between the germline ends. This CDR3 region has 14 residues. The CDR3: CASRLSVANYGYTF. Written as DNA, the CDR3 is TGTGCCAGCAGGCTTTCGGTTGCTAACTATGGCTACACCTTC.

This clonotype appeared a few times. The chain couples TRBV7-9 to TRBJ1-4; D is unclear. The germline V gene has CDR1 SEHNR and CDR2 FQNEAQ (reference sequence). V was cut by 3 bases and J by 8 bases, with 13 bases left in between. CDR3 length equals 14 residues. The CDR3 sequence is CASSFVQDGEKLFF. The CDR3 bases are TGTGCCAGCAGCTTCGTCCAGGATGGGGAAAAACTGTTTTTT.

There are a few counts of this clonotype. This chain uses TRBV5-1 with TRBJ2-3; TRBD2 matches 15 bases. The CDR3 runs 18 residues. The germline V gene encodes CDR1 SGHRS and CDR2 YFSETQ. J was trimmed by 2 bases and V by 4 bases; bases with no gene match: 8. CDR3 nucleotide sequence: TGCGCCAGCAGCCTAAGGACTAGCGGGGGGGCCCTCACAGATACGCAGTATTTT. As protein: CASSLRTSGGALTDTQYF.

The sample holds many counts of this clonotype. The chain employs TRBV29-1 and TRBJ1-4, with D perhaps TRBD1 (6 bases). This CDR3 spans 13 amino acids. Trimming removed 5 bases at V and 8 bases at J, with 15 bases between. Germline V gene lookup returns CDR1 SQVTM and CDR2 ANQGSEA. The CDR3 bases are TGCAGCGTTCTACAGGGACTTGGGGAAAAACTGTTTTTT. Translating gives CSVLQGLGEKLFF.

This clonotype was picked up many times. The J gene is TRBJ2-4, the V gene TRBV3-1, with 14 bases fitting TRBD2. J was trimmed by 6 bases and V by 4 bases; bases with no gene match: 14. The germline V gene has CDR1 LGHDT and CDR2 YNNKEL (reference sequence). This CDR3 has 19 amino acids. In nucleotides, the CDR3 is TGTGCCAGCAGCCGAGATGGACTAGCGGGGGGAAGCGTCGGAAACATTCAGTACTTC. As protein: CASSRDGLAGGSVGNIQYF.

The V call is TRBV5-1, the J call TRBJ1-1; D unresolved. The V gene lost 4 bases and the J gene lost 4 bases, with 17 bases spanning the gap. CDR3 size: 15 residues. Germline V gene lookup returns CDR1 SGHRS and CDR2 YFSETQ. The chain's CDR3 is CASSGGVKEGTEAFF. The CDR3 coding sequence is TGCGCCAGCAGCGGCGGAGTAAAGGAAGGCACTGAAGCTTTCTTT.

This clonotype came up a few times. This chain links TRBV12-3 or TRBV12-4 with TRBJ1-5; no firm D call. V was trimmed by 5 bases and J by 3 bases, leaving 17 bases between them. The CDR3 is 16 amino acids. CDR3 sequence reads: CASSQQASLLNQPQHF. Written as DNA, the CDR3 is TGTGCCAGCAGTCAACAAGCGTCCCTACTCAATCAGCCCCAGCATTTT.

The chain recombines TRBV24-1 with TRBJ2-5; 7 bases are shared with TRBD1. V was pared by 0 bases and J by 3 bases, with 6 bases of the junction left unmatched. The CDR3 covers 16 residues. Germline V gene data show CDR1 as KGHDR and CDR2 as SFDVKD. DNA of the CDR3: TGTGCCACCAGTGATTTGCACCCCGGGACAGAAGAGACCCAGTACTTC. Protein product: CATSDLHPGTEETQYF.

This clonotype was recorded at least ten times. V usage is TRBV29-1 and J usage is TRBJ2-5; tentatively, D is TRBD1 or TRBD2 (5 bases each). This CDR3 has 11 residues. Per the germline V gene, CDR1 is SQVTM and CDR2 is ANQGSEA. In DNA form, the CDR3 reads TGCAGTACCGGGACCCAAGAGACCCAGTACTTC. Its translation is CSTGTQETQYF.

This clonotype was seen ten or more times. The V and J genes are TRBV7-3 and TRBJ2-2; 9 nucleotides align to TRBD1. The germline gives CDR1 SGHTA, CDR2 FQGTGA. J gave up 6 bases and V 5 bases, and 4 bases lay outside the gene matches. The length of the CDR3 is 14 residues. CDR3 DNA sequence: TGTGCCAGCAGCCCACAGGGGGCTGCCGGGGAGCTGTTTTTT. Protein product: CASSPQGAAGELFF.

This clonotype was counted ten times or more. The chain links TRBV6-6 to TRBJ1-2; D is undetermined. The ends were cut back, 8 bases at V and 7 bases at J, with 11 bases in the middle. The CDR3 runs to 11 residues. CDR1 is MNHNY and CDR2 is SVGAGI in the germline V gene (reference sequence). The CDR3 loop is CASLGNGGYTF. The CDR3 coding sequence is TGTGCCAGCCTGGGGAACGGTGGCTACACCTTC.

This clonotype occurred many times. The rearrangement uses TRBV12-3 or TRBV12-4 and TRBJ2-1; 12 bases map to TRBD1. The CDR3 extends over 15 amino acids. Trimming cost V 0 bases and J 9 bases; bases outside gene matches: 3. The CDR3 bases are TGTGCCAGCAGTTTAGCCGGGACAGGGGGCAGTGAGCAGTTCTTC. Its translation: CASSLAGTGGSEQFF.

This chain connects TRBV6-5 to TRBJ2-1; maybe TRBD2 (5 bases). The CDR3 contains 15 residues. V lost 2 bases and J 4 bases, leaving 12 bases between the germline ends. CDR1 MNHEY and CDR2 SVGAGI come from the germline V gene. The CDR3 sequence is CASSYRPGNYNEQFF. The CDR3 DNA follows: TGTGCCAGCAGTTACCGCCCGGGGAATTACAATGAGCAGTTCTTC.